This T cell receptor beta chain originates from a study of T cells after yellow fever vaccination. This clonotype was observed many times. Its target is unknown. Whole-study findings and limits: Boosting was followed by the reappearance of most primary-vaccination clones (roughly 95% CD4, about 90% CD8). A faster peak, day 5 versus 15, was reached by the weaker secondary response. Any FACS-sorted repertoire could hold abundant clonotypes that contaminate it from the bulk population.

The 5'RACE template-switching step produced TCR cDNA and added a universal primer site and UMIs. TCRdb analysed the 5' RACE reads with MiXCR anew, one entry per CDR3 protein. The sample includes about 160,000 distinct CDR3 sequences, more than 5.5% of them seen just once. The V gene lost 8 bases and the J gene lost 10 bases, with 20 bases spanning the gap. The CDR3 has 13 residues. Sequencing used CD4+ T cells sorted from PBMCs, obtained around 5 days after the first yellow fever vaccination. The sequence derives from a man younger than 35 who received the YFV17D yellow fever vaccine. J is TRBJ1-1 and V is TRBV12-3 or TRBV12-4; D ambiguous. This chain's CDR3 is CASQKEDGKGAFF. CDR3 coding DNA: TGTGCCAGCCAAAAAGAGGACGGAAAAGGAGCTTTCTTT.